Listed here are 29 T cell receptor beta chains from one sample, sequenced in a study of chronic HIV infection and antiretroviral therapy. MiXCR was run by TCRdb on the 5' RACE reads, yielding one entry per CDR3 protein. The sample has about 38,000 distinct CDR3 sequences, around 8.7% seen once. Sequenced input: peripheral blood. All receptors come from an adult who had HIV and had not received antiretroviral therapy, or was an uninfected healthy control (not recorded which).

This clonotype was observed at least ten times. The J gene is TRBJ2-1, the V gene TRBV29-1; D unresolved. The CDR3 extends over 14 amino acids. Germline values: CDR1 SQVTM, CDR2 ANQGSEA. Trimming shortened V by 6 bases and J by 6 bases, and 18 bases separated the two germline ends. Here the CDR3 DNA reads TGCAGCGTCGATGAGTTGGGTGTTGGCAATGAGCAGTTCTTC. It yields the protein CSVDELGVGNEQFF.

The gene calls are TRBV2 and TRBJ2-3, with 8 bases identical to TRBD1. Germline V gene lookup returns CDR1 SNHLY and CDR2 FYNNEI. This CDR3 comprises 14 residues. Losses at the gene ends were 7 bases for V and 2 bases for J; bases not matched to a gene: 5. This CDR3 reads CASTQGAPTDTQYF. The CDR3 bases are TGTGCCAGCACGCAGGGGGCCCCCACAGATACGCAGTATTTT.

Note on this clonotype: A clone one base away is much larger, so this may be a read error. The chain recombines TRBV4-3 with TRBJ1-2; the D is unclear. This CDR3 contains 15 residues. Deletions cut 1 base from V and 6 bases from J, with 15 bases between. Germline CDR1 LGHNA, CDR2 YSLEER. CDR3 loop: CASSQGRAGRNGYTF. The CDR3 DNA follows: TGCGCCAGCAGCCAAGGGCGAGCTGGGCGAAATGGCTACACCTTC.

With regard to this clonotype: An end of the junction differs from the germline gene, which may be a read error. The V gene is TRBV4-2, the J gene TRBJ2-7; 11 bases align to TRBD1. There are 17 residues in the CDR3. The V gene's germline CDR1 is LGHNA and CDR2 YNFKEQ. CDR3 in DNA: TGTGCCAGAAGCCAACTGTGGCTCGGGACAGGGGGTGTCGAGCAGTACTTC. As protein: CARSQLWLGTGGVEQYF.

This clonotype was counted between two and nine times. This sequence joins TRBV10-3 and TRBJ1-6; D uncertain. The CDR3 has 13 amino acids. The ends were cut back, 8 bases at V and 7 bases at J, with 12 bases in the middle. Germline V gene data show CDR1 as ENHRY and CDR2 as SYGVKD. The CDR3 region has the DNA TGTGCCATCGCGTCAGTACGCAATTCACCCCTCCACTTT. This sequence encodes CAIASVRNSPLHF.

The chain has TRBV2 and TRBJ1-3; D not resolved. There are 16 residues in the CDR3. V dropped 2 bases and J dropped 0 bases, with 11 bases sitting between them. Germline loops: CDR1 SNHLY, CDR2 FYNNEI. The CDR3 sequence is CASSELGYASGNTIYF. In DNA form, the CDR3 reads TGTGCCAGCAGTGAACTAGGTTACGCCTCTGGAAACACCATATATTTT.

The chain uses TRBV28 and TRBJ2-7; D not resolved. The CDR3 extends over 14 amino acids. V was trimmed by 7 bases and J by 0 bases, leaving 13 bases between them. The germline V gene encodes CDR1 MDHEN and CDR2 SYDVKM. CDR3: CASTPTHSSYEQYF. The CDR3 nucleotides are TGTGCCAGCACCCCGACCCATAGCTCCTACGAGCAGTACTTC.

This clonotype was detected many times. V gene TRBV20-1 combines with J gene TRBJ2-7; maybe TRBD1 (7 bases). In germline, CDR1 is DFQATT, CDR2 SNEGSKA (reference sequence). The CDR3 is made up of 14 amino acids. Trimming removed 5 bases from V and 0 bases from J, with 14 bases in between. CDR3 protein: CSAEWRDSSYEQYF. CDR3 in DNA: TGCAGTGCTGAGTGGCGGGACAGCTCCTACGAGCAGTACTTC.

CDR3 loop: CASSDTLYQPQHF. The DNA of the CDR3 is TGTGCCAGCAGTGATACGCTTTATCAGCCCCAGCATTTT. This rearrangement joins TRBV6-1 to TRBJ1-5; no clear D. Between the trimmed V and J ends, which lost 3 bases and 5 bases, there was a span of 8 bases. The CDR3 extends over 13 amino acids. CDR1 and CDR2 (germline): MNHNS, SASEGT.

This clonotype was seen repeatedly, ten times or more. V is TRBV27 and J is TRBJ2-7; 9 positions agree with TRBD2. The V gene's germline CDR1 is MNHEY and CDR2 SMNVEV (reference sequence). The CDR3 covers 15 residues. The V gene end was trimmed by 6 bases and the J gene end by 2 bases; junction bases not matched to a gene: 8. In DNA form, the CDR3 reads TGTGCCAGCAGCCCACGGGCGGGAGGGCCCTACGAGCAGTACTTC. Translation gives CASSPRAGGPYEQYF.

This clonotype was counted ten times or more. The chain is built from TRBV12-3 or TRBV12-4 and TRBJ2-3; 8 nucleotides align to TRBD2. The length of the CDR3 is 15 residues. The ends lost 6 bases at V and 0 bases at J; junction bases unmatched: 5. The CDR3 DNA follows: TGTGCCAGCAGGCCAGCGGGAGAGAGCACAGATACGCAGTATTTT. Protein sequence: CASRPAGESTDTQYF.

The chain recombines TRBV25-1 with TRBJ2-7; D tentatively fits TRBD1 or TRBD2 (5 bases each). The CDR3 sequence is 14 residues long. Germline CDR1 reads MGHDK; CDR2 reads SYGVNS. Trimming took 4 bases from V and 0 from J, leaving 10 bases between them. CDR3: CASSARDLSYEQYF. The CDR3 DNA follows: TGTGCCAGCAGTGCCCGGGACCTCTCCTACGAGCAGTACTTC.

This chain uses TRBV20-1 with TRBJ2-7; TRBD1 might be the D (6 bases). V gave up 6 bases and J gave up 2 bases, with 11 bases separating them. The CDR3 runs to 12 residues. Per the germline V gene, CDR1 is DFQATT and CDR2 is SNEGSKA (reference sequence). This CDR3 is CSAQQGTYEQYF. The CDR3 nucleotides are TGCAGTGCGCAACAGGGAACCTACGAGCAGTACTTC.

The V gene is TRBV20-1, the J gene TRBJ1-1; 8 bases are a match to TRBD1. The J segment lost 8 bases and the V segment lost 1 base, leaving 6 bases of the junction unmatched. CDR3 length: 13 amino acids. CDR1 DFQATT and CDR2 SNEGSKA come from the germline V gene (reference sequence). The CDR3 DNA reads TGCAGTGCTAGAGCACGGACAGGGAAAGAAGCTTTCTTT. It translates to CSARARTGKEAFF.

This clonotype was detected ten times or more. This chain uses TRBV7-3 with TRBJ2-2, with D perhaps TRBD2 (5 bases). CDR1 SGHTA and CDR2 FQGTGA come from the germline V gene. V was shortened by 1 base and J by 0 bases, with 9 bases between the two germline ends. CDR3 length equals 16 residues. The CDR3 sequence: CASSLITGTNTGELFF. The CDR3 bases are TGTGCCAGCAGCTTAATTACGGGGACGAACACCGGGGAGCTGTTTTTT.

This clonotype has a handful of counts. The CDR3: CSATREGTSTDTQYF. The CDR3 DNA is TGCAGTGCTACCCGAGAAGGGACGAGCACAGATACGCAGTATTTT. The chain employs TRBV20-1 and TRBJ2-3; D could derive from TRBD1 or TRBD2 (5 bases each). The CDR3 contains 15 residues. CDR1 is DFQATT and CDR2 is SNEGSKA in the germline V gene (reference sequence). V lost 4 bases, J lost 0 bases, and 14 bases lay in between.

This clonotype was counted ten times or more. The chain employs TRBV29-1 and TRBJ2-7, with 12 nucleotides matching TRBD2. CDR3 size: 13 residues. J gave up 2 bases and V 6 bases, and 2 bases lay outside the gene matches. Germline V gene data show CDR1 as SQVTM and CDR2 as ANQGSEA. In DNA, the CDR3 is TGCAGCGTGAGGACTAGCGGGACCTACGAGCAGTACTTC. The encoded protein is CSVRTSGTYEQYF.

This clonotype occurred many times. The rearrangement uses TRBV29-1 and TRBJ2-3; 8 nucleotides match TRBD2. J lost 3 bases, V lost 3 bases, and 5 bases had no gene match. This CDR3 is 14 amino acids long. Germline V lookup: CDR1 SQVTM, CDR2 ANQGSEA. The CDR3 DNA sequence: TGCAGCGTTGACAGAGCGGGAGCGACAGATACGCAGTATTTT. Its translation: CSVDRAGATDTQYF.

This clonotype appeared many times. In DNA form, the CDR3 reads TGTGCCAGCAGTGTCGCCGGACCGGTCCCTGAAGCTTTCTTT. Translated, it gives CASSVAGPVPEAFF. This chain joins TRBV28 and TRBJ1-1; D is uncertain. V was cut by 5 bases and J by 6 bases, with 16 bases left in between. Germline lookup yields CDR1 MDHEN and CDR2 SYDVKM. CDR3 size: 14 residues.

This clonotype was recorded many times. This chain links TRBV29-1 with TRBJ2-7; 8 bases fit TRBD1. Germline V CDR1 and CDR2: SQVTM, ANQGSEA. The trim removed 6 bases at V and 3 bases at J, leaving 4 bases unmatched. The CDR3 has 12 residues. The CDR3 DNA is TGCAGCGTGTCCGGGACAGGCTACGAGCAGTACTTC. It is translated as CSVSGTGYEQYF.

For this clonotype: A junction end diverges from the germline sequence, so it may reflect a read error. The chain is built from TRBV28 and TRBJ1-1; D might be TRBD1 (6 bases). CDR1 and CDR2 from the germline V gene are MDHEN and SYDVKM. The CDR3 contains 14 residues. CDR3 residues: CASSLVRQGSETFF. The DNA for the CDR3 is TGTGCCAGCAGTTTAGTTCGGCAGGGGAGTGAAACTTTCTTT.

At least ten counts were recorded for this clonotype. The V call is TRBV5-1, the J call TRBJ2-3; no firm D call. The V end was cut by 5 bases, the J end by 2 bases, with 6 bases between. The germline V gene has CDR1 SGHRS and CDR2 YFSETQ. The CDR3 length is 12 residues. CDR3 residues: CASSVHTDTQYF. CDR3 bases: TGCGCCAGCAGTGTACACACAGATACGCAGTATTTT.

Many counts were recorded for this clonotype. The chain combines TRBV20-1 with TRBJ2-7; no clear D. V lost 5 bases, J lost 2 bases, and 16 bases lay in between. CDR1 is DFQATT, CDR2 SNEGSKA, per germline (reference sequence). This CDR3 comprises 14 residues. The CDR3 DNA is TGCAGTGCTCCTCGACCTCCCATTGCCTACGAGCAGTACTTC. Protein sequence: CSAPRPPIAYEQYF.

CDR3 residues: CASSSGPPAEAFF. The CDR3 DNA sequence: TGTGCCAGCAGTTCAGGTCCTCCCGCTGAAGCTTTCTTT. The genes are TRBV28 and TRBJ1-1, with D unclear. The germline gives CDR1 MDHEN, CDR2 SYDVKM. The CDR3 runs to 13 residues. Trimming took 4 bases from V and 6 from J, leaving 12 bases between them. The whole variable domain, filled in from reference TRBV28 and TRBJ1-1, reads DVKVTQSSRYLVKRTGEKVFLECVQDMDHENMFWYRQDPGLGLRLIYFSYDVKMKEKGDIPEGYSVSREKKERFSLILESASTNQTSMYLCASSSGPPAEAFFGQGTRLTVV.

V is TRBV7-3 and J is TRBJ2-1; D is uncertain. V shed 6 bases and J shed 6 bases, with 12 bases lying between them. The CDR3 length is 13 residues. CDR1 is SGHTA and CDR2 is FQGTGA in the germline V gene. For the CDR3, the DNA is TGTGCCAGCAGTTTTACATGGGGCAATGAGCAGTTCTTC. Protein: CASSFTWGNEQFF.

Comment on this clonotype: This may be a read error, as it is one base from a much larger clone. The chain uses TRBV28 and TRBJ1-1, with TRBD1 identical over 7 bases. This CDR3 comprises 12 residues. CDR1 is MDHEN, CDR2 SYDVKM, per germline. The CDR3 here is CASSPGGTETFF. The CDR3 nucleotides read TGTGCCAGCAGTCCAGGGGGGACTGAAACTTTCTTT.

This CDR3 reads CAIRLDSSGANVLTF. CDR3 bases: TGTGCCATCAGACTCGACAGCTCTGGGGCCAACGTCCTGACTTTC. This chain links TRBV10-3 with TRBJ2-6, with D perhaps TRBD1 (5 bases). The germline V gene encodes CDR1 ENHRY and CDR2 SYGVKD. The CDR3 contains 15 residues. V lost 6 bases, J lost 0 bases, and 9 bases lay in between.

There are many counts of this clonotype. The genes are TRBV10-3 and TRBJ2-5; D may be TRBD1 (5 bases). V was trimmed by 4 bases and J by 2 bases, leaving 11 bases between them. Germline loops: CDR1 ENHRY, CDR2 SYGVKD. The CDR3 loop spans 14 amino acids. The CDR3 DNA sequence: TGTGCCATCAGTGGAATCAGACAGCAAGAGACCCAGTACTTC. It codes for CAISGIRQQETQYF.

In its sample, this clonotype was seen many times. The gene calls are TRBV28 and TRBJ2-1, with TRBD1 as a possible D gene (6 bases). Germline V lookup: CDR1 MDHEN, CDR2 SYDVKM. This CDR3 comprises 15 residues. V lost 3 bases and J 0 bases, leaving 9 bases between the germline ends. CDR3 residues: CASSLGAVSYNEQFF. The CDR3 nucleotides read TGTGCCAGCAGTTTGGGGGCGGTCTCCTACAATGAGCAGTTCTTC.